This T cell receptor beta chain was recorded in a study of blood T cell repertoires in COVID-19. The wider study: COVID-19 samples collected from the United States, Italy and Spain covered acute and convalescent phases. Nucleic acid was either cDNA or gDNA, and it came from T cells, B-cell-depleted T cells, or PBMCs.

V shed 6 bases and J 4 bases; nucleotides not matched to a gene: 3. Per germline, CDR1 MNHEY and CDR2 SVGAGI. CDR3 length: 14 amino acids. In the source study's methods: Counts of nucleated cells, estimated from reference gene primer amplification, were obtained. Measured with immunoSEQ multiplex PCR; TCRdb has only the in-frame clones, and not every one. V, J and clone size are those of that table, while D and trimming were read from the DNA. Of about 150,000 clones detected, 84% appear once; the ten largest clones hold 9.8%. The sample was peripheral blood. This TCR came from a woman aged 50 to 60 with acute or convalescent COVID-19. The chain links TRBV6-5 to TRBJ2-2; 9 nucleotides align to TRBD1. This chain's CDR3 is CASRDRGSTGELFF. The CDR3 DNA reads as TGTGCCAGCAGGGACAGGGGTTCCACCGGGGAGCTGTTTTTT.